These T cell receptor beta chains were read from a single sample in a study of T-cell reconstitution after alpha-beta-depleted transplantation in children. TCRdb passed the PCR reads through MiXCR, listing each CDR3 protein once. The data hold about 500,000 distinct CDR3 sequences, with about 30% observed a single time. Material: PBMCs from the stem cell graft donor, obtained from the stem cell graft. The origin of the receptors is a human donor who donated a stem cell graft to a child with aplastic anemia. The conserved cysteine and the conserved F or W are not part of the CDR3 here. Each record gives: V gene, D gene, clone size, CDR3 protein. A D gene is named only where the DNA matches it firmly. A clone size is listed for some rows: how often the clone was seen (once, few, many), or a class if it is expanded.

V gene: TRBV24-1
D gene: -
clone size: few
CDR3 protein: ATSDSQGMTYGYT

V gene: TRBV7-2
D gene: -
clone size: -
CDR3 protein: ASSLAGARGRGGTDTQY

V gene: TRBV12-3/TRBV12-4
D gene: TRBD2
clone size: -
CDR3 protein: ASSGTSLGQF

V gene: TRBV6-2/TRBV6-3
D gene: -
clone size: few
CDR3 protein: ASFTPGLGGTNYGYT

V gene: TRBV12-3/TRBV12-4
D gene: -
clone size: -
CDR3 protein: ASSLWEKETQY

V gene: TRBV12-3/TRBV12-4
D gene: TRBD2
clone size: -
CDR3 protein: ASSFGSGGRNEQF

V gene: TRBV7-2
D gene: TRBD1
clone size: -
CDR3 protein: ASSQTGGNSGANVLT

V gene: TRBV12-3/TRBV12-4
D gene: -
clone size: -
CDR3 protein: ASSFEGRNGYT

V gene: TRBV7-9
D gene: -
clone size: -
CDR3 protein: ASSPTSETQY

V gene: TRBV20-1
D gene: -
clone size: once
CDR3 protein: SAMVPGGSPDTQY

V gene: TRBV14
D gene: TRBD2
clone size: -
CDR3 protein: ASSQGREGDTGELF

V gene: TRBV15
D gene: -
clone size: few
CDR3 protein: ATSRGGKGMNTEAF

V gene: TRBV6-5
D gene: TRBD1
clone size: -
CDR3 protein: ASSYRDRGQYNEQF

V gene: TRBV5-1
D gene: -
clone size: -
CDR3 protein: ASSLGTPTGEPQH

V gene: TRBV5-4
D gene: -
clone size: -
CDR3 protein: ASSSPPGDNYGYT

V gene: TRBV12-3/TRBV12-4
D gene: TRBD1
clone size: few
CDR3 protein: ASSVWDSRNTEAF

V gene: TRBV6-2/TRBV6-3
D gene: -
clone size: few
CDR3 protein: ASSYGPGSGSYEQY

V gene: TRBV12-3/TRBV12-4
D gene: TRBD1
clone size: -
CDR3 protein: ASSPGTGPSNEQF

V gene: TRBV11-2
D gene: -
clone size: -
CDR3 protein: ASSLDLVSRYGYT

V gene: TRBV7-9
D gene: -
clone size: -
CDR3 protein: ASSLLSEGRGEKLF

V gene: TRBV18
D gene: TRBD1
clone size: once
CDR3 protein: ASSPPMQGARNTEAF

V gene: TRBV24-1
D gene: TRBD2
clone size: -
CDR3 protein: ATSDFLAGVETQY

V gene: TRBV20-1
D gene: -
clone size: -
CDR3 protein: SARDTVRSSGTDTQY

V gene: TRBV5-5
D gene: -
clone size: -
CDR3 protein: ASSLSGTLYEQY

V gene: TRBV30
D gene: TRBD1
clone size: -
CDR3 protein: AWSAQLGQVFGYGYT

V gene: TRBV29-1
D gene: -
clone size: -
CDR3 protein: SVETETENIQY

V gene: TRBV24-1
D gene: -
clone size: -
CDR3 protein: ATSDSGGKYNEQF

V gene: TRBV7-2
D gene: -
clone size: few
CDR3 protein: ASSLVRVSNTEAF

V gene: TRBV30
D gene: -
clone size: many
CDR3 protein: AWSPLHNEQF

V gene: TRBV10-3
D gene: -
clone size: once
CDR3 protein: ATGLSGQTEAF

V gene: TRBV7-9
D gene: TRBD1
clone size: once
CDR3 protein: ASSLGQGEDTQY

V gene: TRBV10-3
D gene: -
clone size: few
CDR3 protein: AISEERVNEQF

V gene: TRBV30
D gene: TRBD2
clone size: few
CDR3 protein: AWSGTSPVNEQF

V gene: TRBV20-1
D gene: TRBD2
clone size: few
CDR3 protein: SARRRGSRNEQF

V gene: TRBV29-1
D gene: -
clone size: many
CDR3 protein: SAQGRLHEKLF